These T cell receptor beta chains were read from a single sample in a study of radiotherapy plus CTLA-4 blockade in lung cancer. The repertoire was sequenced with immunoSEQ multiplex PCR; TCRdb's copy has only in-frame clones and lacks some. The sample comprises around 37,000 clones, around 77% of which are singletons, and about 11% rests with the top ten. Sequenced material: peripheral blood, taken from a patient treated with radiotherapy plus ipilimumab. The receptors were sampled from a human donor with non-small cell lung cancer who had stable disease on radiotherapy plus ipilimumab. CDR3s include the opening cysteine and the closing phenylalanine or tryptophan. The order of the fields is V gene, D gene, J gene, clone size, CDR3 DNA, CDR3 protein. The D gene is left open where the match is weak. Clone size is stated in some rows and not others, as once, few, many or a class when expanded.

v_gene: TRBV10-3
d_gene: TRBD1
j_gene: TRBJ2-7
abundance: .
CDR3nt: TGTGCCATCAGAAGACAGGGCGCCGTTGACTACGAGCAGTACTTC
CDR3aa: CAIRRQGAVDYEQYF

v_gene: TRBV6-4
d_gene: .
j_gene: TRBJ1-1
abundance: .
CDR3nt: TGTGCCAAGCAAGGCGGGGGCAGGGAGAACACTGAAGCTTTCTTT
CDR3aa: CAKQGGGRENTEAFF

v_gene: TRBV5-1
d_gene: TRBD1
j_gene: TRBJ1-5
abundance: .
CDR3nt: TGCGCCAGCAGCTTGGACGGACAGGGGGGCAATCAGCCCCAGCATTTT
CDR3aa: CASSLDGQGGNQPQHF

v_gene: TRBV6-1
d_gene: .
j_gene: TRBJ2-2
abundance: .
CDR3nt: TGTGCCAGCAGTGAAGCCAAGGGATTCAGGGATAGTACCGGGGAGCTGTTTTTT
CDR3aa: CASSEAKGFRDSTGELFF

v_gene: TRBV11-3
d_gene: .
j_gene: TRBJ1-4
abundance: .
CDR3nt: TGTGCCAGCAGCTTAGTAGGCGGGGCAACTAATGAAAAACTGTTTTTT
CDR3aa: CASSLVGGATNEKLFF

v_gene: TRBV19
d_gene: TRBD2
j_gene: TRBJ2-2
abundance: .
CDR3nt: TGTGCCAGTAGTATAGGGGGGGGCACCGGGGAGCTGTTTTTT
CDR3aa: CASSIGGGTGELFF

v_gene: TRBV10-1
d_gene: TRBD1
j_gene: TRBJ2-5
abundance: once
CDR3nt: TGCGCCAGCAGTGTCCGACAGGGTCTGGCAGAGACCCAGTACTTC
CDR3aa: CASSVRQGLAETQYF

v_gene: TRBV6-5
d_gene: .
j_gene: TRBJ2-2
abundance: .
CDR3nt: TGTGCCAGCAGTCCAGGGATTACCGGGGAGCTGTTTTTT
CDR3aa: CASSPGITGELFF

v_gene: TRBV29-1
d_gene: .
j_gene: TRBJ2-2
abundance: .
CDR3nt: TGCAGCGTTGAACCTAGATCAAACACCGGGGAGCTGTTTTTT
CDR3aa: CSVEPRSNTGELFF

v_gene: TRBV15
d_gene: .
j_gene: TRBJ2-7
abundance: .
CDR3nt: TGTGCCACCAGCAGAGACACACAGGGCTCCTACGAGCAGTACTTC
CDR3aa: CATSRDTQGSYEQYF

v_gene: TRBV11-3
d_gene: .
j_gene: TRBJ1-1
abundance: .
CDR3nt: TGTGCCAGCAGCTTAGATCGAAGGGGAGAAGCTTTCTTT
CDR3aa: CASSLDRRGEAFF

v_gene: TRBV11-1
d_gene: .
j_gene: TRBJ1-2
abundance: .
CDR3nt: TGTGCCAGCTCCCAGGGCTATGGCTACACCTTC
CDR3aa: CASSQGYGYTF

v_gene: TRBV2
d_gene: .
j_gene: TRBJ2-5
abundance: few
CDR3nt: TGTGCCAGCAGTGAACTAGACGGAGAGACCCAGTACTTC
CDR3aa: CASSELDGETQYF

v_gene: TRBV18
d_gene: TRBD1
j_gene: TRBJ1-2
abundance: few
CDR3nt: TGTGCCAGCTCACCCCAGGGGGTTCAAGCTAACTATGGCTACACCTTC
CDR3aa: CASSPQGVQANYGYTF

v_gene: TRBV2
d_gene: TRBD1
j_gene: TRBJ2-6
abundance: .
CDR3nt: TGTGCCAGCAGCTTTTCCGGGACAGGGCTCTCTGGGGCCAACGTCCTGACTTTC
CDR3aa: CASSFSGTGLSGANVLTF

v_gene: TRBV6-5
d_gene: TRBD2
j_gene: TRBJ2-3
abundance: .
CDR3nt: TGTGCCAGCAGTTACTTAGCGGGGCGCACAGATACGCAGTATTTT
CDR3aa: CASSYLAGRTDTQYF

v_gene: TRBV11-3
d_gene: TRBD1
j_gene: TRBJ2-1
abundance: .
CDR3nt: TGTGCCAGCAGCCACTTAGGGCGCAGGGGGCGGGATGAGCAGTTCTTC
CDR3aa: CASSHLGRRGRDEQFF

v_gene: TRBV6-1
d_gene: .
j_gene: TRBJ1-3
abundance: .
CDR3nt: TGTGCCAGCAGTGAAGCGATGATCGGGGGAGCTGGAAACACCATATATTTT
CDR3aa: CASSEAMIGGAGNTIYF

v_gene: TRBV7-8
d_gene: .
j_gene: TRBJ2-7
abundance: .
CDR3nt: TGTGCCAGCAGCTTAGCACAGGAACCAACCTACGAGCAGTACTTC
CDR3aa: CASSLAQEPTYEQYF

v_gene: TRBV19
d_gene: TRBD1
j_gene: TRBJ1-2
abundance: .
CDR3nt: TGTGCCAGTAGCTACTCCCTGGACAGGACTCTCGTCTATGGCTACACCTTC
CDR3aa: CASSYSLDRTLVYGYTF

v_gene: TRBV19
d_gene: TRBD1
j_gene: TRBJ2-3
abundance: .
CDR3nt: TGTGCCAGTAGTACGGGACAGGGGAGCACAGATACGCAGTATTTT
CDR3aa: CASSTGQGSTDTQYF

v_gene: TRBV6-5
d_gene: .
j_gene: TRBJ1-5
abundance: .
CDR3nt: TGTGCCAGCAAAGAGAATAGCAATCAGCCCCAGCATTTT
CDR3aa: CASKENSNQPQHF

v_gene: TRBV2
d_gene: TRBD1
j_gene: TRBJ1-2
abundance: .
CDR3nt: TGTGCCAGCACCCTGGAAAGGGGGCCTAACTATGGCTACACCTTC
CDR3aa: CASTLERGPNYGYTF

v_gene: TRBV10-3
d_gene: .
j_gene: TRBJ2-3
abundance: .
CDR3nt: TGTGCCATCACTCGGGGGTTTAAAACAGATACGCAGTATTTT
CDR3aa: CAITRGFKTDTQYF

v_gene: TRBV6-6
d_gene: TRBD1
j_gene: TRBJ2-6
abundance: once
CDR3nt: TGTGCCAGCAGGGACAGGGGGTTTTCTGGGGCCAACGTCCTGACTTTC
CDR3aa: CASRDRGFSGANVLTF

v_gene: TRBV7-8
d_gene: TRBD1
j_gene: TRBJ2-5
abundance: few
CDR3nt: TGTGCCAGCAGCTTAATCCTGACAGGGAGAGAGACCCAGTACTTC
CDR3aa: CASSLILTGRETQYF

v_gene: TRBV5-6
d_gene: .
j_gene: TRBJ2-7
abundance: .
CDR3nt: TGTGCCAGCAGCTCGGGACAAGGAAAAACCTACGAGCAGTACTTC
CDR3aa: CASSSGQGKTYEQYF

v_gene: TRBV4-2
d_gene: TRBD2
j_gene: TRBJ2-3
abundance: .
CDR3nt: TGTGCCAGCAGCCAAGAGTGGCTAGCGGGGGGCACAGATACGCAGTATTTT
CDR3aa: CASSQEWLAGGTDTQYF

v_gene: TRBV7-9
d_gene: TRBD1
j_gene: TRBJ2-1
abundance: .
CDR3nt: TGTGCCAGCAGCCTGACAGGGGGTAAGGTCAATGAGCAGTTCTTC
CDR3aa: CASSLTGGKVNEQFF

v_gene: TRBV29-1
d_gene: .
j_gene: TRBJ2-1
abundance: .
CDR3nt: TGCAGCGTTTATGGGGGGAATGAGCAGTTCTTC
CDR3aa: CSVYGGNEQFF